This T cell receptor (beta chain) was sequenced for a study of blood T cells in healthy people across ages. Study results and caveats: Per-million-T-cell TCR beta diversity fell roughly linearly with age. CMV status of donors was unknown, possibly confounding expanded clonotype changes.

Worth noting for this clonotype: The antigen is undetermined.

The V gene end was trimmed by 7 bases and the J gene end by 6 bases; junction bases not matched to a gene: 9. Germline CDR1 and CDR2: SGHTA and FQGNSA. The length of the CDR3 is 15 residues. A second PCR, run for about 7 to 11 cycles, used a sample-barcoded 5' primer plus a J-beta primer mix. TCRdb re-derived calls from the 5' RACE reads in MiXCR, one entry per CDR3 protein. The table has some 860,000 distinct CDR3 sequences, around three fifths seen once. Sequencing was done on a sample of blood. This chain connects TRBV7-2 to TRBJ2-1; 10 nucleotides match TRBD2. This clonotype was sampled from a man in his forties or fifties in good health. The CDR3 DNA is TGTGCCAGCACCGCTGTGACTAGCGGGCTCAATGAGCAGTTCTTC. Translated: CASTAVTSGLNEQFF.